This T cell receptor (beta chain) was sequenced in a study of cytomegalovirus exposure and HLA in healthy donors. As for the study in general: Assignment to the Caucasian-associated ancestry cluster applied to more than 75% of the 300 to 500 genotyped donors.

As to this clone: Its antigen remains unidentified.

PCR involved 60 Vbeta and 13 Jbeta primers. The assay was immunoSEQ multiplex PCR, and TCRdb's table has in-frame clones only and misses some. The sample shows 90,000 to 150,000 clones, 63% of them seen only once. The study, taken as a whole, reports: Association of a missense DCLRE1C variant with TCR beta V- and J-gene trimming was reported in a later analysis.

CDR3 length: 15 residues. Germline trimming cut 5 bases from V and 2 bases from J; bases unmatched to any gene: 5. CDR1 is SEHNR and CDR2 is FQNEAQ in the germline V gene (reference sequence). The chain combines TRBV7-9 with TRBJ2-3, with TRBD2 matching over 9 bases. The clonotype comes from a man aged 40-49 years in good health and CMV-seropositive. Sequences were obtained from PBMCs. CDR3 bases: TGTGCCAGCAGCGGCGGGGGGGAGGACACAGATACGCAGTATTTT. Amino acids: CASSGGGEDTDTQYF.